The sequence of this T cell receptor (beta chain) was determined in a study of T cell responses to AZD1222 COVID-19 vaccine. Clones were sequenced by immunoSEQ multiplex PCR, and TCRdb holds only the in-frame ones, with some missing. The data show about 140,000 clones, roughly 93% seen once. Notes on this clone: Antigen specificity is unknown.

Study findings and constraints: Donor demographics were predominantly white British with a female majority; clonal diversity may be underestimated. Spike regions recognized by vaccine-associated CD4 TCRs spanned the protein, led by 160-218 and 743-854. Just five or six AZD1222 recipients tested seropositive at baseline. Following two doses of AZD1222, Spike-specific TCR breadth and depth rose.

V was cut by 0 bases and J by 6 bases, with 7 bases left in between. The germline V gene encodes CDR1 SGHDT and CDR2 YYEEEE. There are 12 residues in the CDR3. The receptor comes from an adult who had recovered from COVID-19. The chain has TRBV5-6 and TRBJ2-7, with TRBD2 as a possible D gene (6 bases). The input for sequencing was peripheral blood, taken after recovery from COVID-19. The CDR3 coding sequence is TGTGCCAGCAGCTTGGCCGGGGGCGAGCAGTACTTC. Translation: CASSLAGGEQYF.